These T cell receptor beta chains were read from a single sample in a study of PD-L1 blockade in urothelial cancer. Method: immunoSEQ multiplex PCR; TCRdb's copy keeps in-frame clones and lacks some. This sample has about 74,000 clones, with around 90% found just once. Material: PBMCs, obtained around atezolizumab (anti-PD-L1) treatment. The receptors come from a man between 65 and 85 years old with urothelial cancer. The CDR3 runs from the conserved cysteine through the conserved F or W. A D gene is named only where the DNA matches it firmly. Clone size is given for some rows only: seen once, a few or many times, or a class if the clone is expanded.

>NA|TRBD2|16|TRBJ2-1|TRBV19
CASSKLAGARGNEQFF
TGTGCCAGTAGTAAGCTAGCGGGGGCTCGGGGGAATGAGCAGTTCTTC
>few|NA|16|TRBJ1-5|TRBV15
CATSSDRIDSNQPQHF
TGTGCCACCAGCAGTGACAGAATTGATAGCAATCAGCCCCAGCATTTT
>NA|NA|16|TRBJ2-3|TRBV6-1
CASSEFIRESTDTQYF
TGTGCCAGCAGTGAATTCATCCGGGAGAGCACAGATACGCAGTATTTT
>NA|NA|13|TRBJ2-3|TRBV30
CAWSVSQTNTQYF
TGTGCCTGGAGTGTAAGCCAGACAAATACGCAGTATTTT
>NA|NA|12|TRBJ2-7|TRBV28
CASSPDPYEQYF
TGTGCCAGCAGCCCAGATCCCTACGAGCAGTACTTC
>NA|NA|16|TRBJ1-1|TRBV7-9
CASSLDVGGKNTEAFF
TGTGCCAGCTCGCTCGATGTCGGGGGGAAGAACACTGAAGCTTTCTTT
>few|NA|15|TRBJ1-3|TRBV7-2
CASSLDLGPGNTIYF
TGTGCCAGCAGCTTAGATCTGGGGCCTGGAAACACCATATATTTT
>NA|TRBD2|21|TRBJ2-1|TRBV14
CASSHNVIGTSGSGSYNEQFF
TGTGCCAGCAGCCATAACGTTATCGGGACTAGCGGGAGTGGATCCTACAATGAGCAGTTCTTC
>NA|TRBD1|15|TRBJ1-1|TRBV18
CASSPRDRQNTEAFF
TGTGCCAGCTCACCAAGGGACAGGCAGAACACTGAAGCTTTCTTT
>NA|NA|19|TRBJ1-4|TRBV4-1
CASSQITQGGGQGSEKLFF
TGCGCCAGCAGCCAGATCACACAAGGGGGGGGGCAGGGAAGTGAAAAACTGTTTTTT
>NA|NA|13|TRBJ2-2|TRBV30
CAWSAFNTGELFF
TGTGCCTGGAGTGCCTTTAACACCGGGGAGCTGTTTTTT
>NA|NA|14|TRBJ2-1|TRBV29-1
CSVGELSAYNEQFF
TGCAGCGTTGGAGAACTGTCTGCCTACAATGAGCAGTTCTTC
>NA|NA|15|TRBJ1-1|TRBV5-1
CASSWNPGSPTEAFF
TGCGCCAGCAGCTGGAACCCAGGGTCTCCCACTGAAGCTTTCTTT
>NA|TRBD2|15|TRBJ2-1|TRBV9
CASSATAGRHNEQFF
TGTGCCAGCAGCGCAACAGCGGGGCGGCACAATGAGCAGTTCTTC
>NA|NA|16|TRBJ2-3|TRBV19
CASSGTTESFTDTQYF
TGTGCCAGTAGTGGCACTACCGAGAGCTTCACAGATACGCAGTATTTT
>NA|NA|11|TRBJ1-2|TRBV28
CASSASYGYTF
TGTGCCAGCAGTGCCAGCTATGGCTACACCTTC
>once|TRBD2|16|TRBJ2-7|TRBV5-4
CASSLGLAGEGYEQYF
TGTGCCAGCAGCTTAGGACTAGCGGGAGAGGGCTACGAGCAGTACTTC
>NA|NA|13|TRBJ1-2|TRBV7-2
CASSLVGVRGYTF
TGTGCCAGCAGCTTAGTAGGGGTGAGAGGCTACACCTTC
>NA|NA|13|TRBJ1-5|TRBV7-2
CASSQHSGQPQHF
TGTGCCAGCAGCCAGCACAGCGGGCAGCCCCAGCATTTT
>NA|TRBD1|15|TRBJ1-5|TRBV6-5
CASRRTGSSNQPQHF
TGTGCCAGCAGACGGACAGGGAGTAGCAATCAGCCCCAGCATTTT
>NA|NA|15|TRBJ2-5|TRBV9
CASSVDPSVQETQYF
TGTGCCAGCAGCGTAGACCCCAGCGTACAAGAGACCCAGTACTTC
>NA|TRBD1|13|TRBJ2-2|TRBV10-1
CASRGQVSGELFF
TGCGCCAGCAGAGGACAGGTCAGCGGGGAGCTGTTTTTT
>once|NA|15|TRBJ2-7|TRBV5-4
CASSLSGRKNYEQYF
TGTGCCAGCAGCTTGTCAGGGAGGAAGAACTACGAGCAGTACTTC
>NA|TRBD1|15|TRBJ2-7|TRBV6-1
CASWGRTGSSYEQYF
TGTGCCAGCTGGGGGCGGACAGGGAGCTCCTACGAGCAGTACTTC
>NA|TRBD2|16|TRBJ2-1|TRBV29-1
CSVSLASGRVDNEQFF
TGCAGCGTTAGTCTAGCTAGCGGGCGGGTGGACAATGAGCAGTTCTTC
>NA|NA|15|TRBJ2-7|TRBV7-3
CASSLIPGAPYEQYF
TGTGCCAGCAGCTTAATACCGGGAGCGCCCTACGAGCAGTACTTC
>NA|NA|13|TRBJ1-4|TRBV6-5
CASSPWANEKLFF
TGTGCCAGCAGTCCCTGGGCGAATGAAAAACTGTTTTTT
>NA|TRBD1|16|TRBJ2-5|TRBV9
CASSVDPRTGKETQYF
TGTGCCAGCAGCGTAGACCCTCGGACAGGGAAAGAGACCCAGTACTTC
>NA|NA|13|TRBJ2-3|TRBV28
CASSLPGGDTQYF
TGTGCCAGCAGTTTACCTGGCGGAGATACGCAGTATTTT
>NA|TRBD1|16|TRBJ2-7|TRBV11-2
CASSVRGTGYHYEQYF
TGTGCCAGCAGCGTACGCGGGACAGGGTATCACTACGAGCAGTACTTC
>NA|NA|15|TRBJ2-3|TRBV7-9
CASSTAGMAGYTQYF
TGTGCCAGCAGCACAGCAGGCATGGCGGGGTATACGCAGTATTTT
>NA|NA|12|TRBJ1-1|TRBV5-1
CASRQVNTEAFF
TGCGCCAGCAGGCAGGTGAACACTGAAGCTTTCTTT
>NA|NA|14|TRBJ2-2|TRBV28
CASSLGLGAGELFF
TGTGCCAGCAGTTTAGGGTTAGGAGCCGGGGAGCTGTTTTTT
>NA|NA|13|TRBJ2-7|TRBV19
CASRKGHLYEQYF
TGTGCCAGTAGGAAGGGACACCTCTACGAGCAGTACTTC
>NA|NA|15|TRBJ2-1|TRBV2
CASSDARGAGLSQFF
TGTGCCAGCAGTGATGCACGTGGGGCGGGACTTAGTCAGTTCTTC
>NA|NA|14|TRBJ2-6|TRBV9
CASNRGGGANVLTF
TGTGCCAGCAACAGGGGAGGTGGGGCCAACGTCCTGACTTTC
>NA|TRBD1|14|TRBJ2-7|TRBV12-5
CASGLNRGSYEQYF
TGTGCTAGTGGGCTAAACAGGGGCAGTTACGAGCAGTACTTC
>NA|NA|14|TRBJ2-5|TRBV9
CASSIRQDQETQYF
TGTGCCAGCAGCATAAGACAGGACCAAGAGACCCAGTACTTC
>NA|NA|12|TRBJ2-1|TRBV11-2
CASSFRGGEQFF
TGTGCCAGCAGCTTCAGGGGTGGTGAGCAGTTCTTC
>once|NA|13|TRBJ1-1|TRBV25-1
CASSDRGNTEAFF
TGTGCCAGCAGTGATCGGGGGAACACTGAAGCTTTCTTT
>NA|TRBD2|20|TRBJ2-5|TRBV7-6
CASSLGLGQIAGGWQETQYF
TGTGCCAGCAGCTTAGGCCTCGGACAGATAGCGGGAGGATGGCAAGAGACCCAGTACTTC
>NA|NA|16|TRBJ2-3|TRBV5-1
CASSLVGGGVVDTQYF
TGCGCCAGCAGCTTGGTTGGGGGAGGAGTGGTAGATACGCAGTATTTT
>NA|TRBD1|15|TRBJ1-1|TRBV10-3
CAISESDRGIAEAFF
TGTGCCATCAGTGAGTCGGACAGGGGGATTGCTGAAGCTTTCTTT
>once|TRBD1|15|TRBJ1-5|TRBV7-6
CASSADRARNQPQHF
TGTGCCAGCAGCGCCGACAGGGCGCGCAATCAGCCCCAGCATTTT
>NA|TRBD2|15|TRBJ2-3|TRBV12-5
CASAPRGGNTDTQYF
TGTGCTAGTGCCCCCCGGGGGGGAAACACAGATACGCAGTATTTT
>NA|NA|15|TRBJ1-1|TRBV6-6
CASSYQGVTSTEAFF
TGTGCCAGCAGTTACCAGGGTGTCACCTCCACTGAAGCTTTCTTT
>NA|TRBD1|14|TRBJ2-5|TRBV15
CATSRGQPGETQYF
TGTGCCACCAGCAGGGGACAGCCAGGGGAGACCCAGTACTTC
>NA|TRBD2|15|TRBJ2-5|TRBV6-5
CASTRELAGVETQYF
TGTGCCAGCACCCGAGAACTAGCGGGGGTGGAGACCCAGTACTTC
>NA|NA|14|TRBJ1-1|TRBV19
CASSTGVAGAEAFF
TGTGCCAGTAGTACGGGGGTTGCGGGGGCTGAAGCTTTCTTT
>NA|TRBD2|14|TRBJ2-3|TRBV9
CASSVDGRVDTQYF
TGTGCCAGCAGCGTAGATGGGAGGGTGGATACGCAGTATTTT
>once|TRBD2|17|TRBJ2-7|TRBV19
CASSPLRPQAGGTEQYF
TGTGCCAGTAGTCCTTTGAGGCCTCAAGCGGGAGGGACCGAGCAGTACTTC
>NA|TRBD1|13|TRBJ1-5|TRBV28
CASGDSRGWPQHF
TGTGCCAGCGGGGACAGCCGCGGGTGGCCCCAGCATTTT
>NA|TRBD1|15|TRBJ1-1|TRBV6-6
CASRPRTGKNTEAFF
TGTGCCAGCAGACCCAGGACAGGGAAGAACACTGAAGCTTTCTTT
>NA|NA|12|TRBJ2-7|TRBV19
CASSPTGYEQYF
TGTGCCAGTAGTCCCACGGGCTACGAGCAGTACTTC
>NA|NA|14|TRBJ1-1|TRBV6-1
CASSERRTNTEAFF
TGTGCCAGCAGTGAAAGGAGGACGAACACTGAAGCTTTCTTT